The clone carrying this T cell receptor beta chain was detected ten times or more. The antigen is unknown. The data are from a study of post-analysis software for immune sequencing data. Study-level results: Relative to controls, patients had five TRBV segments at higher frequency, with TRBV5-6, TRBV5-1 and TRBV20-1 among these.

Unique-molecular-identifier-tagged TCR beta cDNA libraries were used. Using its own MiXCR run on the PCR reads, TCRdb lists one record per CDR3 protein. Here the sample spans around 200,000 distinct CDR3 sequences, 29% being singletons. Unmatched junction bases numbered 6, after V lost 1 base and J lost 4 bases. The CDR3 runs 15 residues. The chain is built from TRBV12-3 or TRBV12-4 and TRBJ2-5; 7 bases align to TRBD2. This receptor was identified in a girl between 2 and 17 years old with multiple sclerosis. Sequences were obtained from blood. The CDR3 DNA reads as TGTGCCAGCAGTTTAGAGGCAGGGAGGGGAGAGACCCAGTACTTC. It codes for CASSLEAGRGETQYF.